This passage covers 24 T cell receptor beta chains from one sample sequenced in a study of cytomegalovirus exposure and HLA in healthy donors. The PCR was carried out with 60 Vbeta primers and 13 Jbeta primers. Assay used: immunoSEQ multiplex PCR; TCRdb lists only in-frame clones, some missing. The sample records some 120,000 clones, more than 60% being singletons. Sequencing used PBMCs. These receptors all stem from a woman in her 50s in good health and CMV-seropositive.

The chain uses TRBV19 and TRBJ2-7; possible D gene TRBD1, 6 bases. Germline V gene lookup returns CDR1 LNHDA and CDR2 SQIVND (reference sequence). Trimming shortened V by 4 bases and J by 2 bases, and 12 bases separated the two germline ends. There are 14 residues in the CDR3. CDR3 coding DNA: TGTGCCAGTAGTAGGGACACAACCCCCTACGAGCAGTACTTC. Translation gives CASSRDTTPYEQYF.

A note on this clone: The same CDR3 arises from other DNA sequences in this sample as well. J is TRBJ1-3 and V is TRBV29-1; maybe TRBD1 (6 bases). V was pared by 6 bases and J by 1 base, with 10 bases between. Per germline, CDR1 SQVTM and CDR2 ANQGSEA. This CDR3 comprises 13 residues. The CDR3 sequence: CSVARGSGNTIYF. In nucleotides, the CDR3 is TGCAGCGTCGCCAGGGGTTCTGGAAACACCATATATTTT.

This clone was observed a handful of times. This chain links TRBV7-9 with TRBJ1-1, with D unresolved. The CDR3 has 13 amino acids. V was pared by 3 bases and J by 4 bases, with 9 bases between. CDR1 is SEHNR, CDR2 FQNEAQ, per germline (reference sequence). The CDR3 DNA reads as TGTGCCAGCAGCTTTCGGGAGCGCACTGAAGCTTTCTTT. This codes for CASSFRERTEAFF.

The rearrangement uses TRBV7-2 and TRBJ2-7; 9 bases align to TRBD1. This CDR3 is 14 amino acids long. J gave up 5 bases and V 7 bases, and 9 bases lay outside the gene matches. Germline V gives CDR1 SGHTA, CDR2 FQGNSA. This CDR3 is CASTSGQGIHEQYF. The CDR3 DNA reads TGTGCCAGCACCTCGGGACAGGGTATCCACGAGCAGTACTTC.

Only one count was recorded for this clone. The V gene is TRBV18, the J gene TRBJ2-5; 14 nucleotides agree with TRBD2. The CDR3 contains 14 residues. V trimming: 7 bases; J trimming: 4 bases; junction bases outside the gene matches: 2. CDR1 KGHSH and CDR2 LQKENI come from the germline V gene. CDR3 nucleotides: TGTGCCAGCTTCGGACTAGCGGGAGGAGAGACCCAGTACTTC. Residues: CASFGLAGGETQYF.

The chain uses TRBV7-2 and TRBJ2-5; 7 bases align to TRBD1. The CDR3 has 15 amino acids. Looked up from germline, CDR1 is SGHTA and CDR2 is FQGNSA. Trimming at V came to 4 bases and at J to 5 bases, leaving 10 bases not matched to a gene. CDR3 region: CASSSYSQGSETQYF. The CDR3 DNA reads TGTGCCAGCAGCTCATATTCACAGGGGTCCGAGACCCAGTACTTC. The complete variable domain, with remaining parts taken from reference TRBV7-2 and TRBJ2-5, reads GAGVSQSPSNKVTEKGKDVELRCDPISGHTALYWYRQSLGQGLEFLIYFQGNSAPDKSGLPSDRFSAERTGGSVSTLTIQRTQQEDSAVYLCASSSYSQGSETQYFGPGTRLLVL.

The chain couples TRBV5-8 to TRBJ2-7, with a tentative D call TRBD2 (6 bases). V lost 0 bases to trimming and J lost 0 bases, with 10 bases between them. The length of the CDR3 is 15 residues. CDR1 SGHTS and CDR2 YDEGEE come from the germline V gene. The CDR3, as DNA: TGTGCCAGCAGCTTGGGTCTAGCGTCCTCCTACGAGCAGTACTTC. It codes for CASSLGLASSYEQYF.

The rearrangement links TRBV6-1 to TRBJ1-3, with no clear D. The germline gives CDR1 MNHNS, CDR2 SASEGT. V was pared by 4 bases and J by 2 bases, with 12 bases between. The CDR3 consists of 15 residues. For the CDR3, the DNA is TGTGCCAGCAGTGTTTCCGGGAAGGCTGGAAACACCATATATTTT. This gives the protein CASSVSGKAGNTIYF.

This rearrangement joins TRBV7-3 to TRBJ2-1; a possible D gene is TRBD2 (6 bases). Looked up from germline, CDR1 is SGHTA and CDR2 is FQGTGA. Trimming took 1 base from V and 0 from J, leaving 16 bases between them. This CDR3 has 18 amino acids. CDR3 nucleotides: TGTGCCAGCAGCTTAAAGGGAGGCGGCAGCCTCTCCTACAATGAGCAGTTCTTC. Residues: CASSLKGGGSLSYNEQFF.

V usage is TRBV19 and J usage is TRBJ1-5; D uncertain. The germline V and J ends were trimmed by 3 bases and 5 bases, with 14 bases remaining between them. Germline V gene sequence: CDR1 LNHDA, CDR2 SQIVND (reference sequence). This CDR3 region has 15 residues. The CDR3 nucleotides read TGTGCCAGTAGTATCTCCGGGGATCAATATCAGCCCCAGCATTTT. It codes for CASSISGDQYQPQHF.

The CDR3 is CASSPLGRGGSSGANVLTF. In nucleotides, the CDR3 is TGTGCCAGCAGCCCCCTCGGAAGAGGGGGAAGCTCTGGGGCCAACGTCCTGACTTTC. This chain links TRBV5-6 with TRBJ2-6, with a tentative D call TRBD1 (6 bases). CDR1 and CDR2 (germline): SGHDT, YYEEEE. The CDR3 is 19 residues long. V lost 4 bases and J lost 0, with 20 bases in between.

CDR3 bases: TGTGCCAGCTCACCACCTGGTCACCTAACTACCGGGGAGCTGTTTTTT. It specifies CASSPPGHLTTGELFF. The chain uses TRBV18 and TRBJ2-2; D remains unclear. CDR1 and CDR2 (germline): KGHSH, LQKENI. With 0 bases removed from V and 5 bases from J, the gap between germline ends came to 13 bases. The CDR3 consists of 16 residues.

The genes are TRBV7-3 and TRBJ2-3; TRBD2 matches 7 bases. The CDR3 runs to 16 residues. Germline V gene data show CDR1 as SGHTA and CDR2 as FQGTGA. The ends lost 8 bases at V and 2 bases at J; junction bases unmatched: 13. CDR3 sequence reads: CASALGASGTTDTQYF. The CDR3 DNA sequence: TGTGCCAGCGCTCTCGGGGCTAGCGGAACCACAGATACGCAGTATTTT.

Comment on this clone: A read error may account for a junction end that differs from germline. V is TRBV5-4 and J is TRBJ2-5, with 13 bases aligning to TRBD2. This CDR3 is built from 16 residues. CDR1 is SGHNT and CDR2 is YYREEE in the germline V gene (reference sequence). The CDR3 sequence: CANSPTSGGSQETQYF. The CDR3 DNA is TGTGCCAACAGCCCGACTAGCGGGGGGTCACAAGAGACCCAGTACTTC. Together with reference TRBV5-4 and TRBJ2-5, the CDR3 gives the full variable domain: ETGVTQSPTHLIKTRGQQVTLRCSSQSGHNTVSWYQQALGQGPQFIFQYYREEENGRGNFPPRFSGLQFPNYSSELNVNALELDDSALYLCANSPTSGGSQETQYFGPGTRLLVL.

The chain carries TRBV9 and TRBJ2-7; 7 bases are shared with TRBD1. Germline V CDR1 and CDR2: SGDLS, YYNGEE. After removal of 3 bases from V and 0 bases from J, the junction contained 3 bases not matched to a gene. This CDR3 is 14 amino acids long. CDR3 amino acids: CASSGRDSSYEQYF. CDR3 DNA: TGTGCCAGCAGCGGCCGGGACAGCTCCTACGAGCAGTACTTC.

This clone appeared a few times. The genes are TRBV25-1 and TRBJ2-7, with no clear D. Germline CDR1 is MGHDK and CDR2 is SYGVNS. CDR3 length: 16 amino acids. V was clipped by 1 base and J by 0 bases, with 13 bases between them. CDR3 region: CASSESVELRSYEQYF. CDR3 nucleotides: TGTGCCAGCAGTGAATCGGTCGAGCTGCGCTCCTACGAGCAGTACTTC.

This clone was recorded a few times. This chain joins TRBV7-9 and TRBJ1-3; D possibly corresponds to TRBD1 (5 bases). The germline CDR1 and CDR2 sequences are SEHNR and FQNEAQ (reference sequence). Trimming left V 5 bases short and J 2 bases short, with 16 bases between. The CDR3 is made up of 16 amino acids. CDR3 in amino acids: CASSPGSSGAGNTIYF. DNA of the CDR3: TGTGCCAGCAGCCCCGGGTCTTCGGGGGCTGGAAACACCATATATTTT.

J is TRBJ2-7 and V is TRBV11-2; D is ambiguous. The CDR3 sequence is 14 residues long. CDR1 is SGHAT and CDR2 is FQNNGV in the germline V gene. Trimming took off 3 bases at V and 3 bases at J, with 12 bases between the two ends. CDR3 sequence: CASSFWHLNYEQYF. The CDR3 DNA follows: TGTGCCAGCAGCTTCTGGCATCTGAACTACGAGCAGTACTTC. Based on the CDR3 plus reference TRBV11-2 and TRBJ2-7, the full variable domain is EAGVAQSPRYKIIEKRQSVAFWCNPISGHATLYWYQQILGQGPKLLIQFQNNGVVDDSQLPKDRFSAERLKGVDSTLKIQPAKLEDSAVYLCASSFWHLNYEQYFGPGTRLTVT.

CDR3 residues: CASAIGALNEKLFF. Here the CDR3 DNA reads TGTGCCAGCGCAATAGGGGCGCTAAATGAAAAACTGTTTTTT. V and J are TRBV18 and TRBJ1-4; the D gene is possibly TRBD1 (5 bases). Germline V gene lookup returns CDR1 KGHSH and CDR2 LQKENI. CDR3 length equals 14 residues. The ends were cut back, 8 bases at V and 5 bases at J, with 15 bases in the middle.

This chain joins TRBV7-3 and TRBJ2-1; 8 nucleotides line up with TRBD2. The germline V gene encodes CDR1 SGHTA and CDR2 FQGTGA. The CDR3 loop spans 15 amino acids. V was clipped by 5 bases and J by 9 bases; unmatched bases: 12. This chain's CDR3 is CASSPGSSGVGEQFF. The CDR3 nucleotides are TGTGCCAGCAGCCCAGGGAGTAGCGGGGTGGGTGAGCAGTTCTTC.

The chain employs TRBV27 and TRBJ2-3; a weak D match, TRBD2 (5 bases). CDR1 MNHEY and CDR2 SMNVEV come from the germline V gene (reference sequence). Deletions cut 3 bases from V and 9 bases from J, with 13 bases between. The CDR3 runs to 13 residues. The CDR3 sequence: CASSFRRSGTQYF. CDR3 nucleotides: TGTGCCAGCAGTTTCAGGCGGTCGGGGACGCAGTATTTT.

The rearrangement joins TRBV7-3 to TRBJ2-3; D is perhaps TRBD2 (6 bases). The CDR3 runs to 15 residues. CDR1 and CDR2 (germline): SGHTA, FQGTGA. Trimming left V 5 bases short and J 6 bases short, with 18 bases between. The CDR3 bases are TGTGCCAGCAGCAATGGGGCTAGCGTGACGGATACGCAGTATTTT. It yields the protein CASSNGASVTDTQYF.

The chain combines TRBV7-2 with TRBJ2-3; a possible D gene is TRBD2 (6 bases). V was cut by 1 base and J by 6 bases, with 17 bases left in between. This CDR3 is 16 amino acids long. The germline gives CDR1 SGHTA, CDR2 FQGNSA. Here the CDR3 DNA reads TGTGCCAGCAGCTTAGACAGGCGGGGAGGTGTTGATACGCAGTATTTT. Protein product: CASSLDRRGGVDTQYF. Together with reference TRBV7-2 and TRBJ2-3, the CDR3 gives the full variable domain: GAGVSQSPSNKVTEKGKDVELRCDPISGHTALYWYRQSLGQGLEFLIYFQGNSAPDKSGLPSDRFSAERTGGSVSTLTIQRTQQEDSAVYLCASSLDRRGGVDTQYFGPGTRLTVL.

V and J are TRBV30 and TRBJ2-1; 7 positions agree with TRBD2. The CDR3 sequence is 15 residues long. Trimming took 5 bases from V and 4 from J; bases not matched to a gene: 11. Germline V gene data show CDR1 as GTSNPN and CDR2 as SVGIG (reference sequence). The CDR3 here is CAWGYQMGGYNEQFF. CDR3 nucleotides: TGTGCCTGGGGCTACCAGATGGGAGGGTACAATGAGCAGTTCTTC.